This paragraph covers one T cell receptor beta chain sequence. Original methodology: Estimated nucleated cell counts came from reference gene primer amplification. Sequencing was performed with immunoSEQ multiplex PCR; in TCRdb, only in-frame clones are kept and a portion is missing. The D gene and trimming were derived from the DNA, and the V and J assignments and clone size from that table. The sample contains roughly 150,000 clones, 80% to 85% of which appear only once. Germline V gene data show CDR1 as KGHSH and CDR2 as LQKENI. This CDR3 contains 16 residues. V shed 5 bases and J shed 0 bases, with 13 bases lying between them. The data are from a study of blood T cell repertoires in COVID-19. About the research overall: Material from acute and convalescent COVID-19 was sourced from the United States, Italy and Spain. From T cells, B-cell-depleted T cells, or PBMCs came the material, which was cDNA or gDNA.

V is TRBV18 and J is TRBJ2-2; a weak D match, TRBD1 (7 bases). The source material was peripheral blood. The clonotype comes from a man between 65 and 85 years old with active or convalescent COVID-19. This CDR3 reads CASSRAGGPNTGELFF. The CDR3, as DNA: TGTGCCAGCTCAAGAGCAGGGGGGCCGAACACCGGGGAGCTGTTTTTT.